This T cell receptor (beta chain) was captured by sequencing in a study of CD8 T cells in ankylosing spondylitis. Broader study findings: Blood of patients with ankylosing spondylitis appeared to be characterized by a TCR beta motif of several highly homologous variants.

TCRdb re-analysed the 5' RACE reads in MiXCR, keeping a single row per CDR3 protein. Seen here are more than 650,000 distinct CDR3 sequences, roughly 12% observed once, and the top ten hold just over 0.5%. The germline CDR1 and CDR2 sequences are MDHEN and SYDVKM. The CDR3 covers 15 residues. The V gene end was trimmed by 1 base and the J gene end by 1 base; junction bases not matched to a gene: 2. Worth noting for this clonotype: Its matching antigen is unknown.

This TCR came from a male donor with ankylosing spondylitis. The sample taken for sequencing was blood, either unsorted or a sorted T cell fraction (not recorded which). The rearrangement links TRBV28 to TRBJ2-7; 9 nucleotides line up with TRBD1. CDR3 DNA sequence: TGTGCCAGCAGTTTATCAGGACAGGGGTCCTACGAGCAGTACTTC. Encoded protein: CASSLSGQGSYEQYF.